Sequencing of this TCR beta chain was carried out in a study of blood T cell repertoires in COVID-19. The germline gives CDR1 LNHDA, CDR2 SQIVND (reference sequence). V dropped 6 bases and J dropped 0 bases, with 21 bases sitting between them. CDR3 length: 18 amino acids. The method was immunoSEQ multiplex PCR; TCRdb's version includes in-frame clones alone and lacks a portion of them. Of approximately 400,000 clones listed, 70% to 90% are singletons. The TCR sequence derives from a man between 40 and 49 years old with acute or convalescent COVID-19. J is TRBJ2-1 and V is TRBV19; possible D gene TRBD2, 5 bases. The sample consisted of peripheral blood. CDR3 nucleotide sequence: TGTGCCAGTAGCCCCGGCGGGCGGGTATTATTCTCCTACAATGAGCAGTTCTTC. Translation gives CASSPGGRVLFSYNEQFF.